This entry lists 8 T cell receptor beta chains sequenced from one sample in a study of blood T cells in healthy people across ages. Using a J-beta primer mix together with a sample-barcoded 5' primer, a second PCR was run for roughly 6 to 12 cycles. Via MiXCR, TCRdb re-called the 5' RACE reads, giving one row per CDR3 protein. Of 1.5 million to 2 million distinct CDR3 sequences in the sample, about 50% were seen once. The sequencing input was blood. Receptors originate from a woman aged 40 to 49 in good health.

CDR3: CASSLGSGGAAYNEQFF. CDR3 coding DNA: TGTGCCAGCAGCTTAGGGAGCGGGGGGGCCGCCTACAATGAGCAGTTCTTC. This chain connects TRBV11-2 to TRBJ2-1; the match to TRBD2 covers 10 bases. Germline V gene lookup returns CDR1 SGHAT and CDR2 FQNNGV. The CDR3 extends over 17 amino acids. Trimming took 1 base from V and 2 from J; bases not matched to a gene: 5.

The chain recombines TRBV12-3 or TRBV12-4 with TRBJ1-2; no definite D call. This CDR3 is 14 amino acids long. Trimming took 1 base from V and 3 from J, leaving 9 bases between them. Here the CDR3 reads CASSLDAHHYGYTF. The DNA of the CDR3 is TGTGCCAGCAGTTTAGATGCGCACCACTATGGCTACACCTTC.

This clonotype occurred a few times. The gene calls are TRBV9 and TRBJ1-4, with 10 bases lining up with TRBD1. Germline CDR1 reads SGDLS; CDR2 reads YYNGEE. This CDR3 region has 15 residues. With V trimmed by 0 bases and J by 7 bases, 3 bases remained unmatched. CDR3 residues: CASSVGTGGSEKLFF. The CDR3 DNA reads TGTGCCAGCAGCGTAGGGACAGGGGGAAGTGAAAAACTGTTTTTT. Complete variable domain (other parts from reference TRBV9 and TRBJ1-4): DSGVTQTPKHLITATGQRVTLRCSPRSGDLSVYWYQQSLDQGLQFLIQYYNGEERAKGNILERFSAQQFPDLHSELNLSSLELGDSALYFCASSVGTGGSEKLFFGSGTQLSVL.

The sample holds one count of this clonotype. The rearrangement links TRBV4-3 to TRBJ2-5, with TRBD1 matching 9 bases. CDR1 and CDR2 (germline): LGHNA, YSLEER. The J segment lost 5 bases and the V segment lost 2 bases, leaving 6 bases of the junction unmatched. The CDR3 has 15 residues. The CDR3 loop is CASSQLDRGGETQYF. The CDR3 DNA is TGCGCCAGCAGCCAACTGGACAGGGGTGGCGAGACCCAGTACTTC.

This chain connects TRBV5-1 to TRBJ2-7, with 11 positions matching TRBD1. After removal of 4 bases from V and 7 bases from J, the junction contained 13 bases not matched to a gene. Germline V gene lookup returns CDR1 SGHRS and CDR2 YFSETQ. This CDR3 spans 16 amino acids. In DNA, the CDR3 is TGCGCCAGCAGCCGGGCCCGGACAGGGGGCTCCAATGAGCAGTACTTC. It translates to CASSRARTGGSNEQYF.

The CDR3 is CASSQDLVTNQPQHF. The CDR3 DNA is TGTGCCAGCAGCCAAGATCTGGTCACTAATCAGCCCCAGCATTTT. V gene TRBV4-2 combines with J gene TRBJ1-5; D is uncertain. Germline values: CDR1 LGHNA, CDR2 YNFKEQ. The V end lost 0 bases, the J end lost 4 bases, and 10 bases lay between the germline ends. This CDR3 has 15 residues.

The rearrangement uses TRBV4-1 and TRBJ2-1; D may be TRBD2 (6 bases). Germline V gives CDR1 MGHRA, CDR2 YSYEKL. CDR3 length: 16 residues. The V gene lost 6 bases and the J gene lost 9 bases, with 24 bases spanning the gap. CDR3: CASSEVPGLLQSEQFF. In DNA, the CDR3 is TGCGCCAGCAGTGAAGTACCGGGACTCCTACAGAGTGAGCAGTTCTTC.

This clonotype was seen a few times. CDR3 sequence: CSARAPSGGVYNEQFF. The DNA for the CDR3 is TGCAGTGCTAGAGCGCCTAGCGGGGGGGTATACAATGAGCAGTTCTTC. The chain uses TRBV20-1 and TRBJ2-1, with 12 positions matching TRBD2. J was trimmed by 4 bases and V by 1 base; bases with no gene match: 5. There are 16 residues in the CDR3. In germline, CDR1 is DFQATT, CDR2 SNEGSKA (reference sequence).